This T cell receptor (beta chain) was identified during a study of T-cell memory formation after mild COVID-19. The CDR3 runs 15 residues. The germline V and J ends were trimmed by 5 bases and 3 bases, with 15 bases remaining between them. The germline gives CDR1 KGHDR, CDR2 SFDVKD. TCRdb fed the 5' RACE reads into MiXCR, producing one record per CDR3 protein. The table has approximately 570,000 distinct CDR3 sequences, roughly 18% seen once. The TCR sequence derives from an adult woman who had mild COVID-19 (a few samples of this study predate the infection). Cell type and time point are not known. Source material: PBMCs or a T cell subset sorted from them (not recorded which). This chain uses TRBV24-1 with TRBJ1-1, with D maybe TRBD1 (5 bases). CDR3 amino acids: CATSVDGARDTEAFF. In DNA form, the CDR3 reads TGTGCCACCAGTGTTGACGGGGCACGCGACACTGAAGCTTTCTTT.